A single sample gave rise to the 24 T cell receptor beta chains below, sequenced in a study of neurological immune-mediated disorders. MiXCR, run by TCRdb on the 5' RACE reads, gives a single entry per CDR3 protein. The sample lists fewer than 85,000 distinct CDR3 sequences; roughly 4.7% were seen once. Specimen: PBMCs. The receptor set was obtained from a young woman with multiple sclerosis.

CDR3 sequence reads: CASSTGWDTEAFF. The CDR3 DNA is TGCGCCAGCAGTACAGGGTGGGACACTGAAGCTTTCTTT. The chain carries TRBV5-1 and TRBJ1-1, with D possibly being TRBD1 (6 bases). CDR3 length equals 13 residues. Per the germline V gene, CDR1 is SGHRS and CDR2 is YFSETQ. With 5 bases removed from V and 3 bases from J, the gap between germline ends came to 11 bases.

This clonotype was found many times. V is TRBV5-1 and J is TRBJ1-4, with D possibly TRBD1 on 5 matching bases. Trimming removed 4 bases from V and 0 bases from J, with 10 bases in between. The CDR3 is 15 amino acids. CDR1 and CDR2 (germline): SGHRS, YFSETQ. CDR3 in DNA: TGCGCCAGCAGCGGGACGGTTGCAACTAATGAAAAACTGTTTTTT. This gives the protein CASSGTVATNEKLFF.

The table lists this clonotype with a few counts. J is TRBJ2-4 and V is TRBV20-1, with D possibly TRBD2 on 7 matching bases. V lost 2 bases to trimming and J lost 8 bases, with 13 bases between them. The germline CDR1 and CDR2 sequences are DFQATT and SNEGSKA (reference sequence). The CDR3 contains 13 residues. The CDR3 DNA reads as TGCAGTGCTAGAAAAACAGGGAGGGACATTCAGTACTTC. The encoded protein is CSARKTGRDIQYF.

This clonotype showed up many times. The chain is built from TRBV5-5 and TRBJ2-1; maybe TRBD2 (5 bases). CDR1 SGHKS and CDR2 YYEKEE come from the germline V gene (reference sequence). The CDR3 has 14 amino acids. V was shortened by 3 bases and J by 10 bases, with 17 bases between the two germline ends. The CDR3 loop is CASSSNTGLTEQFF. Here the CDR3 DNA reads TGTGCCAGCAGCTCGAACACCGGACTTACGGAGCAGTTCTTC.

The CDR3 DNA follows: TGTGCCAGCAGACCCCAGGGAACCGGGGAGCTGTTTTTT. Residues: CASRPQGTGELFF. The rearrangement links TRBV6-5 to TRBJ2-2; D is perhaps TRBD1 (5 bases). The CDR3 consists of 13 residues. V was clipped by 6 bases and J by 5 bases, with 10 bases between them. CDR1 and CDR2 from the germline V gene are MNHEY and SVGAGI.

This clonotype was counted between two and nine times. This chain connects TRBV12-3 or TRBV12-4 to TRBJ1-2, with D unresolved. Trimming cost V 6 bases and J 2 bases, with 13 bases left between them. The CDR3 is made up of 14 amino acids. CDR3 coding DNA: TGTGCCAGCAGGAAGGGCCGATTAAACTATGGCTACACCTTC. Translation: CASRKGRLNYGYTF.

In this sample, this clonotype turned up many times. The CDR3 coding sequence is TGTGCCAGCAGTTACTCGACAGGAAACTATGGCTACACCTTC. Encoded protein: CASSYSTGNYGYTF. The chain uses TRBV6-5 and TRBJ1-2, with D tentatively TRBD1 (6 bases). Germline lookup yields CDR1 MNHEY and CDR2 SVGAGI. The V end lost 0 bases, the J end lost 2 bases, and 7 bases lay between the germline ends. This CDR3 has 14 residues.

This clonotype was recorded many times. This chain joins TRBV14 and TRBJ1-2, with D unresolved. Germline lookup yields CDR1 SGHDN and CDR2 FVKESK. Trimming removed 0 bases at V and 5 bases at J, with 7 bases between. The length of the CDR3 is 13 residues. CDR3 sequence (DNA): TGTGCCAGCAGCCAAGATCGGTATTATGGCTACACCTTC. Its translation: CASSQDRYYGYTF.

This clonotype has a count of ten or more. This could be a read error, since a much larger clone is one nucleotide away. The gene calls are TRBV5-6 and TRBJ2-7; unclear D gene. CDR3 length: 11 amino acids. V was cut by 0 bases and J by 7 bases, with 5 bases left in between. Germline V gives CDR1 SGHDT, CDR2 YYEEEE. In nucleotides, the CDR3 is TGTGCCAGCAGCTTGGGAGAAGAGCAGTACTTC. This gives the protein CASSLGEEQYF.

This clonotype was seen ten or more times. This sequence may be a read error, since a much larger clone differs from it by one base. This chain uses TRBV7-2 with TRBJ1-5; D might be TRBD1 (5 bases). This CDR3 spans 15 amino acids. From germline, CDR1 is SGHTA and CDR2 FQGNSA. For the CDR3, the DNA is TGTGCCAGCAGCTTAGAAGGGGCCACCGGGGTGACCCAGAATTTT. Translated: CASSLEGATGVTQNF.

This clonotype was picked up many times. The chain employs TRBV5-1 and TRBJ2-3; perhaps TRBD2 as D (5 bases). Germline lookup yields CDR1 SGHRS and CDR2 YFSETQ. Trimming took 4 bases from V and 6 from J, leaving 12 bases between them. The CDR3 extends over 13 amino acids. This CDR3 is CASSPHGEDTQYF. As DNA, the CDR3 is TGCGCCAGCAGCCCCCACGGGGAGGATACGCAGTATTTT.

The gene calls are TRBV7-3 and TRBJ1-5; 7 bases are shared with TRBD1. CDR1 SGHTA and CDR2 FQGTGA come from the germline V gene. J was trimmed by 6 bases and V by 0 bases; bases with no gene match: 2. The CDR3 consists of 14 residues. The CDR3 protein is CASSLTAGGQPQHF. As DNA, the CDR3 is TGTGCCAGCAGCTTAACGGCAGGGGGTCAGCCCCAGCATTTT.

This clonotype was found a few times. The CDR3 does not end in the conserved phenylalanine or tryptophan, so this is likely a read error. J is TRBJ2-7 and V is TRBV2; D remains unclear. V was clipped by 1 base and J by 3 bases, with 10 bases between them. The germline V gene has CDR1 SNHLY and CDR2 FYNNEI. The length of the CDR3 is 14 residues. The chain's CDR3 is CASSEVETHYEQYC. The CDR3 bases are TGTGCCAGCAGTGAAGTTGAGACCCACTACGAGCAGTACTGC.

This clonotype was counted ten times or more. The chain links TRBV11-2 to TRBJ1-4, with D perhaps matching TRBD1 (5 bases). The CDR3 totals 15 residues. Germline V gene lookup returns CDR1 SGHAT and CDR2 FQNNGV. Trimming stripped 0 bases from V and 1 base from J, with 6 bases between. As DNA, the CDR3 is TGTGCCAGCAGCTTAGAAGGGGTAACTAATGAAAAACTGTTTTTT. This gives the protein CASSLEGVTNEKLFF.

This clonotype was detected many times. This rearrangement joins TRBV4-2 to TRBJ1-6, with 8 bases that match TRBD1. CDR1 and CDR2 from the germline V gene are LGHNA and YNFKEQ. J lost 13 bases, V lost 0 bases, and 11 bases had no gene match. The CDR3 is made up of 16 amino acids. The CDR3 nucleotides are TGTGCCAGCAGCCAAGAAGAGTCCAGGGGGCTGAGGCCCCTCCACTTT. It codes for CASSQEESRGLRPLHF.

This clonotype was observed at least ten times. The CDR3 reads CASSFGVWGSTEAFF. The CDR3 region has the DNA TGTGCCAGCAGCTTTGGGGTGTGGGGGAGTACTGAAGCTTTCTTT. The chain uses TRBV5-6 and TRBJ1-1, with D maybe TRBD1 (5 bases). Germline-derived CDR1 and CDR2 are SGHDT and YYEEEE. Trimming removed 2 bases at V and 5 bases at J, with 16 bases between. The CDR3 is 15 amino acids.

This clonotype was detected ten times or more. This chain links TRBV6-1 with TRBJ2-1; 9 positions agree with TRBD2. V was pared by 7 bases and J by 0 bases, with 10 bases of the junction left unmatched. The CDR3 covers 17 residues. Per the germline V gene, CDR1 is MNHNS and CDR2 is SASEGT. CDR3 loop: CASIRAGGASSYNEQFF. The CDR3 region has the DNA TGTGCCAGCATCCGTGCGGGAGGGGCCAGCTCCTACAATGAGCAGTTCTTC.

This clonotype was detected many times. The chain uses TRBV20-1 and TRBJ2-1, with 10 bases lining up with TRBD2. The junction had 12 bases not matched to a gene; V was cut back by 6 bases and J by 7 bases. The CDR3 sequence is 15 residues long. Germline lookup yields CDR1 DFQATT and CDR2 SNEGSKA (reference sequence). The CDR3, as DNA: TGCAGTGCCAGGGGTCTAGCGGGAGTAAGGAATGAGCAGTTCTTC. It yields the protein CSARGLAGVRNEQFF.

This clonotype was recorded at least ten times. J is TRBJ2-5 and V is TRBV6-6, with unresolved D. The CDR3 runs to 12 residues. Germline V gene lookup returns CDR1 MNHNY and CDR2 SVGAGI (reference sequence). Trimming took off 6 bases at V and 3 bases at J, with 8 bases between the two ends. Here the CDR3 reads CASRAAEETQYF. In DNA, the CDR3 is TGTGCCAGCAGGGCCGCGGAAGAGACCCAGTACTTC.

Many counts were recorded for this clonotype. This chain joins TRBV20-1 and TRBJ2-7; 7 positions match TRBD1. The CDR3 covers 13 residues. V lost 7 bases and J lost 0; bases outside the gene matches: 6. Germline V gene sequence: CDR1 DFQATT, CDR2 SNEGSKA (reference sequence). The CDR3 loop reads CSVTGQSSYEQYF. The DNA for the CDR3 is TGCAGTGTGACGGGACAGAGCTCCTACGAGCAGTACTTC.

This clonotype has just a few counts. V gene TRBV4-1 combines with J gene TRBJ2-4; D not certain. CDR3 length equals 15 residues. Germline loops: CDR1 MGHRA, CDR2 YSYEKL. V was shortened by 6 bases and J by 0 bases, with 12 bases between the two germline ends. In DNA form, the CDR3 reads TGCGCCAGCAGGGAAAGCAGCGTAGCCAAAAACATTCAGTACTTC. It codes for CASRESSVAKNIQYF.

This clonotype appeared many times. The rearrangement uses TRBV7-9 and TRBJ1-2; a possible D gene is TRBD1 (5 bases). The V and J ends lost 1 base and 2 bases respectively, with 11 bases between them. CDR3 length: 15 amino acids. Germline V CDR1 and CDR2: SEHNR, FQNEAQ (reference sequence). CDR3 sequence: CASSLGVAGNYGYTF. The DNA of the CDR3 is TGTGCCAGCAGCTTAGGAGTGGCAGGGAACTATGGCTACACCTTC.

This clonotype appeared many times. The chain combines TRBV20-1 with TRBJ2-3; D tentatively reads TRBD1 or TRBD2 (7 bases each). The germline gives CDR1 DFQATT, CDR2 SNEGSKA (reference sequence). CDR3 length: 14 residues. Trimming shortened V by 5 bases and J by 5 bases, and 17 bases separated the two germline ends. CDR3 nucleotide sequence: TGCAGTGCTGGCCCAGGGGGGGCAGGAGATACGCAGTATTTT. Translated: CSAGPGGAGDTQYF.

V is TRBV20-1 and J is TRBJ2-3, with D perhaps TRBD1 (6 bases). The CDR3 runs 13 residues. The V gene's germline CDR1 is DFQATT and CDR2 SNEGSKA (reference sequence). V dropped 1 base and J dropped 6 bases, with 11 bases sitting between them. CDR3 DNA sequence: TGCAGTGCTAGAGGTGCAGGGGCGGATACGCAGTATTTT. As protein: CSARGAGADTQYF.